A single sample gave rise to the 10 T cell receptor beta chains below, sequenced in a study of CD8 T cells in ankylosing spondylitis. TCRdb re-analysed the 5' RACE reads in MiXCR, keeping a single row per CDR3 protein. The table records approximately 260,000 distinct CDR3 sequences, 8% to 9.5% of them present only once. Sequencing used blood, either unsorted or a sorted T cell fraction (not recorded which). Every receptor here comes from a male donor with ankylosing spondylitis or in good health (not recorded which).

In this sample, this clonotype turned up many times. The genes are TRBV20-1 and TRBJ1-1; tentative D call: TRBD1 (5 bases). This CDR3 region has 15 residues. From germline, CDR1 is DFQATT and CDR2 SNEGSKA (reference sequence). The V gene lost 0 bases and the J gene lost 4 bases, with 15 bases spanning the gap. The CDR3 region is CSARDGGRGATEAFF. CDR3 DNA sequence: TGCAGTGCTAGAGATGGGGGTCGGGGAGCCACTGAAGCTTTCTTT.

V usage is TRBV6-5 and J usage is TRBJ2-5; TRBD1 agrees at 7 bases. V lost 4 bases, J lost 5 bases, and 10 bases stayed unmatched. The CDR3 contains 15 residues. The germline V gene encodes CDR1 MNHEY and CDR2 SVGAGI. The CDR3, as DNA: TGTGCCAGCAGTTTTACAGGGGCCCCAGGGGAGACCCAGTACTTC. It codes for CASSFTGAPGETQYF.

This clonotype was observed many times. The DNA of the CDR3 is TGCAGTGCTAGCCCGACTAGCGGGGGTTCCTACGAGCAGTACTTC. Its translation: CSASPTSGGSYEQYF. This chain joins TRBV20-1 and TRBJ2-7, with 12 bases fitting TRBD2. The CDR3 length is 15 residues. Trimming took 3 bases from V and 1 from J; bases not matched to a gene: 4. Per the germline V gene, CDR1 is DFQATT and CDR2 is SNEGSKA (reference sequence).

This clonotype was found a few times. The chain is built from TRBV2 and TRBJ1-5; a weak D match, TRBD1 (5 bases). CDR1 SNHLY and CDR2 FYNNEI come from the germline V gene. With 6 bases removed from V and 6 bases from J, the gap between germline ends came to 18 bases. The CDR3 length is 15 residues. The CDR3 sequence is CASRKPGRISQPQHF. The CDR3 DNA is TGTGCCAGCAGGAAACCGGGACGAATTTCTCAGCCCCAGCATTTT.

This clonotype was counted ten times or more. V is TRBV10-3 and J is TRBJ2-7, with unresolved D. Germline loops: CDR1 ENHRY, CDR2 SYGVKD. This CDR3 comprises 12 residues. The V end was cut by 3 bases, the J end by 4 bases, with 7 bases between. Written as DNA, the CDR3 is TGTGCCATCAGTGAAAAGCTGTACGAGCAGTACTTC. Its protein product is CAISEKLYEQYF.

The sample holds many counts of this clonotype. The chain has TRBV4-2 and TRBJ2-1; 7 nucleotides agree with TRBD2. This CDR3 is built from 19 residues. The ends lost 5 bases at V and 0 bases at J; junction bases unmatched: 16. Per germline, CDR1 LGHNA and CDR2 YNFKEQ. Here the CDR3 DNA reads TGTGCCAGCAGCGTATTAGGGGAAAGCGGGGCCTCCTCCTACAATGAGCAGTTCTTC. Protein: CASSVLGESGASSYNEQFF.

There are many counts of this clonotype. The chain combines TRBV5-1 with TRBJ2-3; D gene uncertain. This CDR3 is 14 amino acids long. Germline V lookup: CDR1 SGHRS, CDR2 YFSETQ. V was shortened by 7 bases and J by 2 bases, with 14 bases between the two germline ends. The CDR3 spells CASQPHGDTDTQYF. The CDR3 bases are TGCGCCAGCCAGCCCCATGGAGACACAGATACGCAGTATTTT.

At least ten counts were recorded for this clonotype. The V gene is TRBV12-3 or TRBV12-4, the J gene TRBJ2-2; the D gene is possibly TRBD2 (5 bases). The CDR3 covers 16 residues. Trimming cost V 0 bases and J 4 bases, with 12 bases left between them. The CDR3 region has the DNA TGTGCCAGCAGTTTAGCGAGCGGAGTGGGCACCGGGGAGCTGTTTTTT. This sequence encodes CASSLASGVGTGELFF.

V and J are TRBV29-1 and TRBJ2-1; TRBD1 agrees at 8 bases. This CDR3 has 15 amino acids. Per the germline V gene, CDR1 is SQVTM and CDR2 is ANQGSEA. After removal of 6 bases from V and 1 base from J, the junction contained 8 bases not matched to a gene. The CDR3 nucleotides are TGCAGCGTCAGGACAGGGTCTAGATCCTACAATGAGCAGTTCTTC. This encodes CSVRTGSRSYNEQFF.

Points on this clonotype: A clone one base away is much larger, so this may be a read error. V usage is TRBV10-1 and J usage is TRBJ2-1, with 9 bases identical to TRBD2. Germline V CDR1 and CDR2: WNHNN, SYGVQD (reference sequence). The V segment lost 4 bases and the J segment 10 bases; nucleotides outside the gene matches: 8. The CDR3 covers 14 residues. This CDR3 is CASSVPGLATEQFF. CDR3 DNA: TGCGCCAGCAGTGTGCCGGGACTAGCTACGGAGCAGTTCTTC.